Below, 14 T cell receptor beta chains from the same sample are listed, as sequenced in a study of blood T cell repertoires in COVID-19. The assay was immunoSEQ multiplex PCR, and TCRdb's table has in-frame clones only and misses some. The sample has a few hundred thousand clones; under 85% are singletons. Sample: PBMCs or T cells enriched from blood (not recorded which). These receptors came from a woman aged 45-59 years who had recovered from COVID-19.

The rearrangement joins TRBV7-9 to TRBJ2-3, with 9 bases identical to TRBD2. The germline CDR1 and CDR2 sequences are SEHNR and FQNEAQ (reference sequence). Trimming at V came to 5 bases and at J to 2 bases, leaving 5 bases not matched to a gene. The CDR3 is 15 amino acids. In nucleotides, the CDR3 is TGTGCCAGCAGCCTACTAGCGGGTCACACAGATACGCAGTATTTT. This translates into CASSLLAGHTDTQYF. Drawing the rest from reference TRBV7-9 and TRBJ2-3, the complete variable domain is DTGVSQNPRHKITKRGQNVTFRCDPISEHNRLYWYRQTLGQGPEFLTYFQNEAQLEKSRLLSDRFSAERPKGSFSTLEIQRTEQGDSAMYLCASSLLAGHTDTQYFGPGTRLTVL.

The CDR3 sequence is CASSRETSVADTQYF. CDR3 coding DNA: TGTGCCAGCAGCCGCGAGACTAGCGTGGCGGATACGCAGTATTTT. This chain connects TRBV6-5 to TRBJ2-3, with TRBD2 matching over 8 bases. The CDR3 is 15 residues long. The trim removed 6 bases at V and 6 bases at J, leaving 11 bases unmatched. Germline V lookup: CDR1 MNHEY, CDR2 SVGAGI.

The chain links TRBV6-5 to TRBJ2-3, with unresolved D. CDR3 length: 14 amino acids. V was cut by 0 bases and J by 4 bases, with 8 bases left in between. CDR1 and CDR2 from the germline V gene are MNHEY and SVGAGI. The CDR3 sequence is CASSYSRLSDTQYF. CDR3 in DNA: TGTGCCAGCAGTTACTCGAGACTTTCAGATACGCAGTATTTT.

The J gene is TRBJ1-3, the V gene TRBV20-1; maybe TRBD1 (5 bases). Trimming cost V 3 bases and J 2 bases, with 11 bases left between them. Germline V gene sequence: CDR1 DFQATT, CDR2 SNEGSKA (reference sequence). The CDR3 consists of 14 residues. The CDR3 DNA reads TGCAGTGCTAGTCAGGGAACTGCTGGAAACACCATATATTTT. It encodes CSASQGTAGNTIYF.

V gene TRBV10-3 combines with J gene TRBJ1-6, with TRBD1 as a possible D gene (5 bases). This CDR3 region has 15 residues. Germline V gene data show CDR1 as ENHRY and CDR2 as SYGVKD. Between the trimmed V and J ends, which lost 0 bases and 13 bases, there was a span of 16 bases. CDR3 amino acids: CAISESEPGRRPLHF. In DNA, the CDR3 is TGTGCCATCAGTGAGTCCGAACCAGGGAGGCGGCCCCTCCACTTT.

This chain joins TRBV27 and TRBJ1-1; D perhaps matches TRBD1 (6 bases). Per the germline V gene, CDR1 is MNHEY and CDR2 is SMNVEV (reference sequence). V was pared by 6 bases and J by 4 bases, with 12 bases between. This CDR3 contains 13 residues. CDR3 amino acids: CASSNRVGTEAFF. As DNA, the CDR3 is TGTGCCAGCAGCAACAGGGTCGGCACTGAAGCTTTCTTT.

This clone was seen a few times. The chain combines TRBV21-1 with TRBJ1-4; TRBD1, the D gene given by the table, was not confirmed from the DNA. TRBV21-1 represents a pseudogene. The CDR3 loop spans 16 amino acids. The CDR3 sequence is CASSSPGTETNEKLFF. The CDR3 region has the DNA TGTGCCAGCAGCTCTCCCGGGACAGAAACTAATGAAAAACTGTTTTTT.

The V call is TRBV7-2, the J call TRBJ2-3; 7 bases agree with TRBD2. V shed 1 base and J 7 bases; nucleotides not matched to a gene: 5. Germline V gene sequence: CDR1 SGHTA, CDR2 FQGNSA. This CDR3 is built from 14 residues. The CDR3 sequence is CASSLGGRGNTQYF. CDR3 DNA: TGTGCCAGCAGCTTAGGCGGGCGGGGGAATACGCAGTATTTT.

This clone occurred a few times. The chain combines TRBV19 with TRBJ2-2; D may be TRBD2 (6 bases). The CDR3 has 15 residues. The germline gives CDR1 LNHDA, CDR2 SQIVND (reference sequence). Trimming stripped 6 bases from V and 3 bases from J, with 14 bases between. The CDR3 loop is CASRLGGIDTGELFF. CDR3 DNA: TGTGCCAGTAGATTGGGCGGGATAGACACCGGGGAGCTGTTTTTT.

This clone is a singleton in its sample. The gene calls are TRBV6-1 and TRBJ2-7; 7 bases fit TRBD1. Germline V lookup: CDR1 MNHNS, CDR2 SASEGT. Trimming cost V 3 bases and J 0 bases; bases outside gene matches: 14. The CDR3 consists of 18 residues. CDR3 nucleotides: TGTGCCAGCAGTGAGACTACCCCCGACAGGGCAATCTCCTACGAGCAGTACTTC. It is translated as CASSETTPDRAISYEQYF.

This sequence joins TRBV20-1 and TRBJ1-1; 7 bases align to TRBD1. Germline CDR1 and CDR2: DFQATT and SNEGSKA (reference sequence). The CDR3 covers 14 residues. V was clipped by 3 bases and J by 1 base; unmatched bases: 5. The CDR3: CSASLQGENTEAFF. CDR3 in DNA: TGCAGTGCTAGTTTGCAGGGGGAGAACACTGAAGCTTTCTTT.

The genes are TRBV7-6 and TRBJ1-1; 11 bases map to TRBD1. The V gene end was trimmed by 5 bases and the J gene end by 1 base; junction bases not matched to a gene: 3. Germline V gene lookup returns CDR1 SGHVS and CDR2 FNYEAQ. The CDR3 is 15 residues long. CDR3 bases: TGTGCCAGCAGCGAAGGGACAGGGGGGAACACTGAAGCTTTCTTT. Its protein is CASSEGTGGNTEAFF.

This clone was seen a few times. The chain is built from TRBV5-1 and TRBJ1-1; 9 nucleotides agree with TRBD1. The CDR3 has 17 residues. CDR1 SGHRS and CDR2 YFSETQ come from the germline V gene. V dropped 3 bases and J dropped 5; count of bases not matched to a gene: 14. Here the CDR3 reads CASSSDKGTGRRTEAFF. As DNA, the CDR3 is TGCGCCAGCAGCTCCGATAAGGGGACAGGGCGGCGAACTGAAGCTTTCTTT.

The chain has TRBV11-3 and TRBJ2-7; 9 nucleotides match TRBD2. Germline loops: CDR1 SGHNT, CDR2 YENEEA. This CDR3 spans 15 amino acids. V trimming: 5 bases; J trimming: 0 bases; junction bases outside the gene matches: 5. The CDR3 reads CASSGSGGPSYEQYF. The CDR3, as DNA: TGTGCCAGCAGCGGAAGCGGGGGGCCCTCCTACGAGCAGTACTTC.